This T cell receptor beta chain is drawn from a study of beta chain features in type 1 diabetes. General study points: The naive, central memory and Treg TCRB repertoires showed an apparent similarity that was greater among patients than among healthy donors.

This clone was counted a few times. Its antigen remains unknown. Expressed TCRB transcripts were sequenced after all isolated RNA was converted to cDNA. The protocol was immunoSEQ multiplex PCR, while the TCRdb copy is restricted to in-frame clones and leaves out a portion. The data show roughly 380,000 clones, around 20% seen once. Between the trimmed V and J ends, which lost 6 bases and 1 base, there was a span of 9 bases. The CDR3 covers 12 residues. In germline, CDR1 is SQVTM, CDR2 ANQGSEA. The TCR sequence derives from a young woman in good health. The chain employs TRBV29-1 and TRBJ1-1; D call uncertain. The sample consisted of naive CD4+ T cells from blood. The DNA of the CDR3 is TGCAGCGTGGCGACGGGGAACACTGAAGCTTTCTTT. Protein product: CSVATGNTEAFF.